This is a list of T cell receptor beta chains from one sample in a study of CD8+ T cells in alopecia areata. Data came from immunoSEQ multiplex PCR; TCRdb stores just in-frame clones and leaves some out. Altogether more than 200,000 clones are present, more than 60% being singletons, with the ten largest covering roughly 1.2%. This material consisted of CD4+ T cells sorted from blood, taken between weeks 43 and 45, from a patient treated with tofacitinib. These receptors were collected from a human donor with alopecia areata. Each CDR3 is given with its conserved first and last residue. Each record gives: V gene, clone size, D gene, J gene, CDR3 protein, CDR3 DNA. The D gene is left open where the match is weak. Size is omitted from some rows. Given values are once, few, many or a class for expanded clones.

TRBV18	few	-	TRBJ1-4	CASSLSGHTNEKLFF	TGTGCCAGCTCACTATCGGGACACACGAATGAAAAACTGTTTTTT
TRBV9	-	TRBD1	TRBJ2-7	CASSVGIGGIYEQYF	TGTGCCAGCAGCGTAGGAATAGGGGGCATATACGAGCAGTACTTC
TRBV5-1	-	TRBD1	TRBJ2-3	CASSLAGTGRTDTQYF	TGCGCCAGCAGCCTTGCCGGGACAGGTCGCACAGATACGCAGTATTTT
TRBV14	-	-	TRBJ2-1	CASSQVYNEQFF	TGTGCCAGCAGCCAAGTGTACAATGAGCAGTTCTTC
TRBV5-1	-	-	TRBJ2-1	CASSLGAGILHNEQFF	TGCGCCAGCAGCTTGGGCGCAGGGATCCTCCACAATGAGCAGTTCTTC
TRBV30	-	-	TRBJ1-4	CAWSGTTNEKLFF	TGTGCCTGGTCCGGGACAACCAATGAAAAACTGTTTTTT
TRBV2	-	-	TRBJ2-1	CASSGGLIGNEQFF	TGTGCCAGCAGCGGTGGGCTAATAGGGAATGAGCAGTTCTTC
TRBV30	few	TRBD2	TRBJ2-3	CAWSIGAGGKTDTQYF	TGTGCCTGGAGTATCGGAGCGGGGGGCAAGACAGATACGCAGTATTTT
TRBV7-2	-	-	TRBJ1-1	CASSLLNIMNTEAFF	TGTGCCAGCAGCCTACTAAATATTATGAACACTGAAGCTTTCTTT
TRBV29-1	-	TRBD1	TRBJ1-1	CSVGDRDRGGEAFF	TGCAGCGTTGGAGACCGGGACAGGGGGGGAGAAGCTTTCTTT
TRBV5-1	-	-	TRBJ1-1	CASSPPDAEAFF	TGCGCCAGCAGCCCGCCGGACGCTGAAGCTTTCTTT
TRBV2	-	-	TRBJ1-4	CASSERSEKLFF	TGTGCCAGCAGTGAAAGGTCTGAAAAACTGTTTTTT
TRBV10-3	-	-	TRBJ2-7	CAISADYEQYF	TGTGCCATCAGTGCCGACTACGAGCAGTACTTC
TRBV6-5	many	-	TRBJ2-7	CASSGGVRYEQYF	TGTGCCAGCAGTGGGGGCGTCAGATACGAGCAGTACTTC
TRBV4-3	-	TRBD2	TRBJ2-7	CASSQGNGGYYEQYF	TGCGCCAGCAGCCAAGGTAACGGGGGGTACTACGAGCAGTACTTC
TRBV5-1	many	-	TRBJ2-5	CASRVATQETQYF	TGCGCCAGCAGAGTCGCCACGCAAGAGACCCAGTACTTC
TRBV2	-	-	TRBJ2-7	CASLNSGEQYF	TGTGCCAGCTTAAATTCGGGCGAGCAGTACTTC